The rows below give T cell receptor beta chains drawn from one sample of a study of brain T cells in children with intractable seizures. The data were produced by immunoSEQ multiplex PCR, yet TCRdb's version contains in-frame clones alone and is incomplete. The sample lists hundreds of thousands of clones, about 93% seen once, with 4.5% to 7% in the top ten. The source was peripheral blood, collected less than 6 months after surgery. Receptors were obtained from a boy under two years old with tuberous sclerosis and intractable seizures. Each CDR3 is given with its conserved first and last residue. A D gene is named only where the DNA matches it firmly. Only some rows state a clone size, as once, few, many or a class for expanded clones.

length,D,J,size,V,CDR3,DNA
14,TRBD1,TRBJ2-7,.,TRBV19,CASSIGQGTGQQYF,TGTGCCAGTAGTATCGGACAGGGGACCGGCCAGCAGTACTTC
16,TRBD1,TRBJ1-4,.,TRBV18,CASSPLTGVTNEKLFF,TGTGCCAGCTCACCGCTGACAGGGGTCACTAATGAAAAACTGTTTTTT
11,.,TRBJ2-7,.,TRBV7-9,CASGTGYEQYF,TGTGCCAGCGGAACTGGATACGAGCAGTACTTC
17,TRBD2,TRBJ2-5,.,TRBV7-6,CASSLGLAGGVEETQYF,TGTGCCAGCAGCTTAGGTCTAGCGGGGGGAGTGGAGGAGACCCAGTACTTC
16,.,TRBJ2-5,.,TRBV28,CASSFWLGGSQETQYF,TGTGCCAGCAGTTTCTGGTTAGGAGGCTCACAGGAGACCCAGTACTTC
11,.,TRBJ2-7,once,TRBV6-5,CASGDTYEQYF,TGTGCCAGCGGAGATACCTACGAGCAGTACTTC
15,TRBD2,TRBJ2-4,.,TRBV7-9,CASSLGGLAVNIQYF,TGTGCCAGCAGCTTAGGGGGACTAGCTGTGAACATTCAGTACTTC
12,.,TRBJ2-1,once,TRBV11-3,CASSHTRGEQFF,TGTGCCAGCAGCCACACTAGAGGGGAGCAGTTCTTC
13,TRBD1,TRBJ1-1,.,TRBV12-3/TRBV12-4,CASSLGRGLLAFF,TGTGCCAGCAGTTTAGGCAGGGGGCTGCTGGCTTTCTTT
17,.,TRBJ1-2,.,TRBV30,CAWSVMRGQYYPSGYTF,TGTGCCTGGAGTGTAATGAGGGGACAATACTACCCTAGCGGCTACACCTTC
15,TRBD1,TRBJ1-5,.,TRBV19,CASSSTGFSNQPQHF,TGTGCCAGTAGCTCGACAGGGTTTAGCAATCAGCCCCAGCATTTT
17,.,TRBJ1-2,.,TRBV18,CASSPLRRPRSNYGYTF,TGTGCCAGCTCACCACTTCGGAGGCCGAGGTCTAACTATGGCTACACCTTC
20,.,TRBJ2-5,.,TRBV4-2,CASSHPGVAAANNPKETQYF,TGTGCCAGCAGCCACCCCGGGGTAGCGGCGGCCAATAACCCGAAAGAGACCCAGTACTTC
13,.,TRBJ1-2,.,TRBV24-1,CATSAGGGYGYTF,TGTGCCACATCTGCCGGGGGAGGATATGGCTACACCTTC
15,.,TRBJ2-5,.,TRBV7-2,CASSLSVSALETQYF,TGTGCCAGCAGCTTAAGTGTTAGCGCCTTAGAGACCCAGTACTTC
15,TRBD2,TRBJ2-1,once,TRBV6-5,CASSSSGGPYNEQFF,TGTGCCAGCAGTTCTAGCGGGGGGCCATACAATGAGCAGTTCTTC
12,.,TRBJ2-7,.,TRBV7-2,CASSYTNYEQYF,TGTGCCAGCAGCTACACCAACTACGAGCAGTACTTC
17,TRBD2,TRBJ2-2,.,TRBV4-1,CASSPLAGGRGTGELFF,TGCGCCAGCAGCCCTCTAGCGGGGGGACGGGGCACCGGGGAGCTGTTTTTT
17,TRBD1,TRBJ1-2,.,TRBV2,CASSTGQGTPFFYGYTF,TGTGCCAGCTCAACGGGACAGGGCACACCCTTTTTTTATGGCTACACCTTC
16,.,TRBJ2-1,.,TRBV10-1,CASSGLAESSYNEQFF,TGCGCCAGCAGTGGGCTGGCGGAGAGCTCCTACAATGAGCAGTTCTTC